These 29 T cell receptor beta chains share one sample of origin, sequenced in a study of glioma-infiltrating T cells. The iRepertoire nested amplicon-rescue multiplex PCR amplified TCR alpha and beta CDR3s from RNA. MiXCR, run by TCRdb on the multiplex PCR reads, gives a single entry per CDR3 protein. The sample yields 300,000 to 450,000 distinct CDR3 sequences, about two fifths seen once. Material: glioma tissue, nonneoplastic brain tissue, or PBMCs (not recorded which). These receptors were collected from a human donor with low-grade glioma or glioblastoma, undergoing nonglioma brain surgery, or in good health (not recorded which).

This clonotype was seen only a few times. The V call is TRBV28, the J call TRBJ1-1; tentative D call: TRBD1 (6 bases). Germline loops: CDR1 MDHEN, CDR2 SYDVKM. The CDR3 is 15 amino acids. Between the trimmed V and J ends, which lost 3 bases and 4 bases, there was a span of 15 bases. CDR3 in amino acids: CASSLGWGRGTEAFF. The CDR3 region has the DNA TGTGCCAGCAGTTTGGGCTGGGGGCGGGGCACTGAAGCTTTCTTT.

V usage is TRBV6-4 and J usage is TRBJ2-7; TRBD1 might be the D (6 bases). Trimming shortened V by 3 bases and J by 7 bases, and 13 bases separated the two germline ends. From germline, CDR1 is MRHNA and CDR2 SNTAGT. This CDR3 is built from 13 residues. CDR3 nucleotide sequence: TGTGCCAGCAGTGAAGACAGGACTGGGGAGCAGTACTTC. This gives the protein CASSEDRTGEQYF.

As regards this clonotype: A read error is possible here, since a much larger clone lies one base away. The chain has TRBV27 and TRBJ2-3, with 8 nucleotides matching TRBD2. This CDR3 has 16 amino acids. Per the germline V gene, CDR1 is MNHEY and CDR2 is SMNVEV (reference sequence). CDR3 region: CASSPGVSGVTDTRYF. In nucleotides, the CDR3 is TGTGCCAGCAGTCCTGGGGTTAGCGGGGTCACAGATACGCGGTATTTT.

This chain joins TRBV12-3 or TRBV12-4 and TRBJ2-1; 16 positions match TRBD2. Germline trimming cut 6 bases from V and 7 bases from J; bases unmatched to any gene: 9. This CDR3 region has 17 residues. CDR3 bases: TGTGCCAGCAGGGGACCGGGACTAGCGGGAGGGAGGAATGAGCAGTTCTTC. Translation: CASRGPGLAGGRNEQFF.

Worth noting for this clonotype: Since a much larger clone is just one base distant, this may be a read error. The missing conserved phenylalanine or tryptophan at the end of this CDR3 makes a read error likely. The chain has TRBV28 and TRBJ1-5, with a tentative D call TRBD1 (5 bases). Deletions cut 8 bases from V and 3 bases from J, with 14 bases between. CDR1 MDHEN and CDR2 SYDVKM come from the germline V gene. There are 14 residues in the CDR3. Written as DNA, the CDR3 is TGTGCCAGCCTCTCCGGGACGATCAATCAGCCCCAGCATTCT. This codes for CASLSGTINQPQHS.

This chain connects TRBV20-1 to TRBJ2-7, with 8 positions matching TRBD2. Germline lookup yields CDR1 DFQATT and CDR2 SNEGSKA (reference sequence). After removal of 0 bases from V and 9 bases from J, the junction contained 19 bases not matched to a gene. This CDR3 comprises 17 residues. The chain's CDR3 is CSARDPPTSVRMQGQYF. The CDR3 DNA is TGCAGTGCTAGAGACCCCCCGACTAGCGTGAGAATGCAAGGGCAGTACTTC.

The sample holds one count of this clonotype. A read error is possible here, since a much larger clone lies one base away. This chain connects TRBV6-5 to TRBJ2-5, with D perhaps assigned TRBD1 or TRBD2 (5 bases each). The V end was cut by 4 bases, the J end by 11 bases, with 23 bases between. The CDR3 consists of 15 residues. Germline loops: CDR1 MNHEY, CDR2 SVGAGI. CDR3 DNA: TGTGCCAGCAGTTGGACCGGGACGCCCTACAATGAGCAGTACTTC. This encodes CASSWTGTPYNEQYF.

This chain's CDR3 is CATSRGYRGDEQYF. The DNA of the CDR3 is TGTGCCACCAGCAGGGGTTACAGGGGGGACGAGCAGTACTTC. The rearrangement links TRBV15 to TRBJ2-7, with 8 positions matching TRBD1. CDR1 and CDR2 (germline): LNHNV, YYDKDF (reference sequence). The CDR3 runs 14 residues. Trimming at V came to 3 bases and at J to 5 bases, leaving 6 bases not matched to a gene.

A word on this clonotype: At one boundary the junction diverges from the germline segment, which might be a read error. This chain joins TRBV27 and TRBJ2-2; no firm D call. In germline, CDR1 is MNHEY, CDR2 SMNVEV (reference sequence). This CDR3 has 16 amino acids. CDR3 residues: CASSFFGFSNAGELFF. The DNA for the CDR3 is TGTGCCAGCAGTTTTTTCGGCTTTTCGAACGCCGGGGAGCTGTTTTTT.

This clonotype was counted a single time. Compared with germline, one end of the junction differs, possibly owing to a read error. CDR3 protein: CASGLFGTQGGTEAFF. The CDR3 DNA is TGTGCCAGCGGCTTATTCGGGACTCAAGGGGGGACTGAAGCTTTCTTT. V gene TRBV7-9 combines with J gene TRBJ1-1; the D gene is possibly TRBD1 (6 bases). CDR1 and CDR2 from the germline V gene are SEHNR and FQNEAQ (reference sequence). The CDR3 extends over 16 amino acids.

In the case of this clonotype: Since a much larger clone is just one base distant, this may be a read error. The chain combines TRBV6-2 or TRBV6-3 with TRBJ2-1; the D is unclear. The CDR3 runs to 17 residues. Germline CDR1 reads MNHEY; CDR2 reads SVGEGT. The CDR3 sequence: CASSYSYSPPSYNEQSF. CDR3 bases: TGTGCCAGCAGTTACTCGTACTCGCCACCCTCCTACAATGAGCAGTCCTTC.

This clonotype has just a few counts. The chain couples TRBV6-1 to TRBJ2-3; D remains ambiguous. There are 12 residues in the CDR3. Germline V gene lookup returns CDR1 MNHNS and CDR2 SASEGT. The ends were cut back, 1 base at V and 5 bases at J, with 4 bases in the middle. The CDR3 region is CASSEGLDTQYF. CDR3 bases: TGTGCCAGCAGTGAAGGGTTAGATACGCAGTATTTT.

V and J are TRBV7-2 and TRBJ2-5; 11 bases are a match to TRBD2. The V segment lost 4 bases and the J segment 4 bases; nucleotides outside the gene matches: 8. Germline CDR1 and CDR2: SGHTA and FQGNSA. CDR3 length: 16 residues. CDR3 amino acids: CASSSPTSGNRETQYF. Written as DNA, the CDR3 is TGTGCCAGCAGCTCCCCGACTAGCGGGAATAGAGAGACCCAGTACTTC.

This clonotype was recorded many times. V gene TRBV27 combines with J gene TRBJ2-7; 8 nucleotides match TRBD1. The V and J ends lost 3 bases and 3 bases, in that order; junction bases with no gene match: 13. The CDR3 sequence is 17 residues long. Per the germline V gene, CDR1 is MNHEY and CDR2 is SMNVEV (reference sequence). The CDR3 bases are TGTGCCAGCAGTTTTTTAGCTTTCCGGGACAGGAACTACGAGCAGTACTTC. Translating gives CASSFLAFRDRNYEQYF.

This sequence joins TRBV5-4 and TRBJ2-1, with unresolved D. V lost 3 bases and J lost 3, with 13 bases in between. The CDR3 length is 15 residues. Germline CDR1 is SGHNT and CDR2 is YYREEE (reference sequence). The CDR3: CASSSRERHYNEQFF. The DNA of the CDR3 is TGTGCCAGCAGCTCCCGCGAGCGCCACTACAATGAGCAGTTCTTC.

To note about this clonotype: This may arise from a read error, as a much more abundant clone is one base away. V gene TRBV7-2 combines with J gene TRBJ2-5, with 7 bases that match TRBD1. The J call may be mistaken, given a closer DNA end match to TRBJ2-7. The germline gives CDR1 SGHTA, CDR2 FQGNSA. CDR3 length: 13 amino acids. DNA of the CDR3: TGTGCCAACAGCGACAGGGTTTCCTACGAGCAGTACTTC. Translated, it gives CANSDRVSYEQYF.

This clonotype was recorded a few times. The V and J genes are TRBV28 and TRBJ2-1, with 9 bases aligning to TRBD1. The germline V gene has CDR1 MDHEN and CDR2 SYDVKM. The CDR3 is 15 residues long. V lost 6 bases to trimming and J lost 8 bases; unmatched junction nucleotides: 11. The CDR3 spells CASRGAGTGMHEQFF. For the CDR3, the DNA is TGTGCCAGCAGGGGTGCCGGGACAGGGATGCATGAGCAGTTCTTC.

This rearrangement joins TRBV4-2 to TRBJ1-5; D gene ambiguous. CDR3 size: 13 residues. The germline V and J ends were trimmed by 4 bases and 7 bases, with 11 bases remaining between them. The germline V gene encodes CDR1 LGHNA and CDR2 YNFKEQ. CDR3 in amino acids: CASSPHTSQPQHF. The CDR3 bases are TGTGCCAGCAGCCCACATACAAGCCAGCCCCAGCATTTT.

The V gene is TRBV6-1, the J gene TRBJ2-1, with D possibly being TRBD1 or TRBD2 (5 bases each). Trimming stripped 6 bases from V and 0 bases from J, with 18 bases between. Germline V gives CDR1 MNHNS, CDR2 SASEGT. CDR3 length: 17 residues. CDR3 protein: CASSRATGTASYNEQFF. The CDR3 DNA follows: TGTGCCAGCAGCCGCGCAACCGGGACCGCCTCCTACAATGAGCAGTTCTTC.

Details on this clonotype: One end of the junction fails to match germline, which may point to a read error. The V and J genes are TRBV4-1 and TRBJ2-3, with 13 bases identical to TRBD2. This CDR3 spans 16 amino acids. Germline assignment: CDR1 MGHRA and CDR2 YSYEKL. The chain's CDR3 is CARSRGLAGATDTQYF. The CDR3 bases are TGCGCCAGAAGCCGTGGACTAGCGGGAGCCACAGATACGCAGTATTTT.

The chain is built from TRBV24-1 and TRBJ2-5, with TRBD1 identical over 9 bases. Germline V lookup: CDR1 KGHDR, CDR2 SFDVKD. With 0 bases clipped from V and 3 bases from J, the junction kept 10 bases outside the gene matches. The CDR3 extends over 18 amino acids. The CDR3 DNA sequence: TGTGCCACCAGTGATTTGGACGGGACAGGGAAGAAAGAAGAGACCCAGTACTTC. This sequence encodes CATSDLDGTGKKEETQYF.

In the case of this clonotype: One end of the junction does not line up with germline, which may come from a read error. The chain employs TRBV27 and TRBJ2-7, with D possibly matching TRBD1 (5 bases). There are 14 residues in the CDR3. Per germline, CDR1 MNHEY and CDR2 SMNVEV (reference sequence). In DNA, the CDR3 is TGTGCCACCAGTGACCGAACTCAGGGATACGAGCAGTACTTC. It yields the protein CATSDRTQGYEQYF.

The CDR3 DNA is TGTGCCAGCAGCTTAGCGGTCCCCGGGGAGCTGTTTTTT. This sequence encodes CASSLAVPGELFF. The chain employs TRBV7-2 and TRBJ2-2, with D unclear. This CDR3 region has 13 residues. The germline V gene has CDR1 SGHTA and CDR2 FQGNSA. Trimming took 0 bases from V and 6 from J, leaving 5 bases between them. The whole variable domain, remainder taken from reference TRBV7-2 and TRBJ2-2, is GAGVSQSPSNKVTEKGKDVELRCDPISGHTALYWYRQSLGQGLEFLIYFQGNSAPDKSGLPSDRFSAERTGGSVSTLTIQRTQQEDSAVYLCASSLAVPGELFFGEGSRLTVL.

This clonotype was detected a few times. The chain combines TRBV5-4 with TRBJ2-7; 10 bases agree with TRBD2. Per the germline V gene, CDR1 is SGHNT and CDR2 is YYREEE (reference sequence). Germline trimming cut 3 bases from V and 0 bases from J; bases unmatched to any gene: 3. The CDR3 has 15 residues. The CDR3 loop reads CASSSLAGDSYEQYF. Written as DNA, the CDR3 is TGTGCCAGCAGCTCCCTAGCGGGAGACTCCTACGAGCAGTACTTC.

The sample holds one count of this clonotype. This rearrangement joins TRBV5-1 to TRBJ2-2; 8 positions match TRBD1. CDR1 and CDR2 from the germline V gene are SGHRS and YFSETQ. The V gene end was trimmed by 3 bases and the J gene end by 5 bases; junction bases not matched to a gene: 6. The CDR3 loop spans 15 amino acids. CDR3 sequence reads: CASSSTGVGTGELFF. The CDR3 nucleotides read TGCGCCAGCAGCTCGACAGGGGTCGGAACCGGGGAGCTGTTTTTT.

At least ten counts were recorded for this clonotype. V usage is TRBV27 and J usage is TRBJ2-1; 11 nucleotides line up with TRBD2. This CDR3 has 15 amino acids. Germline loops: CDR1 MNHEY, CDR2 SMNVEV (reference sequence). The ends lost 7 bases at V and 7 bases at J; junction bases unmatched: 9. The CDR3 spells CASTKLAGVKNEQFF. CDR3 in DNA: TGTGCCAGCACCAAACTAGCGGGGGTTAAAAATGAGCAGTTCTTC.

This clonotype was counted only a few times. The gene calls are TRBV14 and TRBJ2-7, with a weak D call TRBD2 (6 bases). There are 17 residues in the CDR3. The ends were cut back, 0 bases at V and 4 bases at J, with 19 bases in the middle. Germline CDR1 SGHDN, CDR2 FVKESK. The CDR3 DNA follows: TGTGCCAGCAGCCAAGATTTACTAGCCCATTCCACTTACGAGCAGTACTTC. This translates into CASSQDLLAHSTYEQYF.

The rearrangement joins TRBV7-9 to TRBJ2-3; tentatively, D is TRBD1 (5 bases). CDR1 is SEHNR, CDR2 FQNEAQ, per germline (reference sequence). Trimming took off 5 bases at V and 4 bases at J, with 25 bases between the two ends. This CDR3 spans 18 amino acids. The CDR3 bases are TGTGCCAGCAGCATATTATCTCAGGGTGGAGCTTTCTCAGATACGCAGTATTTT. The encoded protein is CASSILSQGGAFSDTQYF.

This clonotype was seen more than once but under ten times. Here the CDR3 DNA reads TGTGCCAGCAGCTCTCAGGACAGGGCCGAAGATACGCAGTATTTT. This gives the protein CASSSQDRAEDTQYF. The chain uses TRBV7-9 and TRBJ2-3; 8 bases match TRBD1. This CDR3 contains 15 residues. J gave up 5 bases and V 4 bases, and 8 bases lay outside the gene matches. Germline loops: CDR1 SEHNR, CDR2 FQNEAQ (reference sequence).